This paragraph reports one TCR beta chain. This record comes from a study of graft-versus-host responses after intestinal transplantation. Irradiated, violet-dye-labeled stimulators (200,000) were plated alongside 200,000 CFSE-labeled responders. CD3+CD4+ and CD3+CD8+ responders that were proliferating and CFSE-low were sorted post-reaction. Germline V CDR1 and CDR2: WNHNN, SYGVQD (reference sequence). This CDR3 is built from 19 residues. Between the trimmed V and J ends, which lost 1 base and 0 bases, there was a span of 21 bases. Profiled with immunoSEQ multiplex PCR; TCRdb holds only in-frame clones, not every one. The data hold about 21,000 clones, with roughly 43% observed a single time.

This TCR came from a human patient who received an intestinal transplant. The input for sequencing was alloreactive CD8+ T cells from a mixed lymphocyte reaction culture, taken before intestinal transplant. Sample subset: CFSE-low proliferating T cells sorted from roughly 6-day pre-transplant mixed lymphocyte reaction (GvH or HvG direction). V gene TRBV10-1 combines with J gene TRBJ1-1; D possibly corresponds to TRBD1 (6 bases). CDR3 amino acids: CASSEYTGPPRDMNTEAFF. Written as DNA, the CDR3 is TGCGCCAGCAGTGAGTATACCGGGCCCCCGAGGGACATGAACACTGAAGCTTTCTTT.